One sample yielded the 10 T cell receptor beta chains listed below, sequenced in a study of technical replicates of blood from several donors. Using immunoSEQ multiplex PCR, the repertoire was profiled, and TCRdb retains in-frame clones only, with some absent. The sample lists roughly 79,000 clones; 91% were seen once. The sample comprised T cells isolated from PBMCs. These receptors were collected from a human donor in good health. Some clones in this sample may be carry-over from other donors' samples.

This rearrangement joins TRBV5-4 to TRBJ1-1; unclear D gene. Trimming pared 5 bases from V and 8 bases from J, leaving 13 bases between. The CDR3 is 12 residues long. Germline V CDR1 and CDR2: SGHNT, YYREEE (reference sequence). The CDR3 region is CASRMNEAEAFF. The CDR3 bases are TGTGCCAGCAGAATGAACGAGGCAGAAGCTTTCTTT.

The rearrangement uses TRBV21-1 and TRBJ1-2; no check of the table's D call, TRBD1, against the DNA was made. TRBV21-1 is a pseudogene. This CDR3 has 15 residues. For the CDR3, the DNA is TGTGCCAGCAGCAAAACAGGGGGCGGTAACTATGGCTACACCTTC. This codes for CASSKTGGGNYGYTF.

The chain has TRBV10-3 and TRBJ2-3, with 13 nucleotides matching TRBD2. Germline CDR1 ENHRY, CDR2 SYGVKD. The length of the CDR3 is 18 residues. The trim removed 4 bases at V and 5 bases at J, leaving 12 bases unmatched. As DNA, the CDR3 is TGTGCCATCAGTGGCGGGCTTGGACTAGCGGGAGTGAGAGATACGCAGTATTTT. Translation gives CAISGGLGLAGVRDTQYF.

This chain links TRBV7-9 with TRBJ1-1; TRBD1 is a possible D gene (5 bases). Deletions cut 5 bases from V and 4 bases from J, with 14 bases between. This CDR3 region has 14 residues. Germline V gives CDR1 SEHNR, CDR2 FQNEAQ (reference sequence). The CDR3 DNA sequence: TGTGCCAGCAGCCTAGACCGCGGGGGCACTGAAGCTTTCTTT. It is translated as CASSLDRGGTEAFF.

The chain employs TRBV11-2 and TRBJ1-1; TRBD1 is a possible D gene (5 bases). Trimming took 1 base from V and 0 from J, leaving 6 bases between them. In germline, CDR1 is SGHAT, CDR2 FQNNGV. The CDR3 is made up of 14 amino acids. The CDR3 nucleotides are TGTGCCAGCAGCTTAGGGGGGGTGAACACTGAAGCTTTCTTT. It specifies CASSLGGVNTEAFF.

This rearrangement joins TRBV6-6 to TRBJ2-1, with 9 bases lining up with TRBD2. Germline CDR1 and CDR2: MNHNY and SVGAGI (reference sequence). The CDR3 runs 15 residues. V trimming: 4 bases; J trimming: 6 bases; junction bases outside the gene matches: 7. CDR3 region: CASSSRRGGFNEQFF. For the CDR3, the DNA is TGTGCCAGCAGTTCAAGGCGGGGGGGCTTCAATGAGCAGTTCTTC.

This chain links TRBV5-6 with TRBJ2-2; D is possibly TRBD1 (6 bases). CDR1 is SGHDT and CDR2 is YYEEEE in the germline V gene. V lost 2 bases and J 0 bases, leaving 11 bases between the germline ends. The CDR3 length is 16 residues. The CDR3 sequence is CASSFGQISNTGELFF. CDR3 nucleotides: TGTGCCAGCAGCTTCGGACAGATTTCGAACACCGGGGAGCTGTTTTTT.

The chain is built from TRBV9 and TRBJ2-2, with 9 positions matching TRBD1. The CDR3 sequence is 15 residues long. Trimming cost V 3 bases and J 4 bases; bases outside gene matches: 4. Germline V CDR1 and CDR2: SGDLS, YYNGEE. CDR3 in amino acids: CASSGDREGTGELFF. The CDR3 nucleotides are TGTGCCAGCAGCGGGGACAGGGAGGGCACCGGGGAGCTGTTTTTT.

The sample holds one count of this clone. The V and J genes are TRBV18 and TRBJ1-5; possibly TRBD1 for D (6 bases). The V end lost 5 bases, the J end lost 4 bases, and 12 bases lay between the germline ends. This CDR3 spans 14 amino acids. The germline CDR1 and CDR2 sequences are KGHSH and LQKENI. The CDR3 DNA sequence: TGTGCCAGCTCAAACGGGACACCTAATCAGCCCCAGCATTTT. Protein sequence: CASSNGTPNQPQHF.

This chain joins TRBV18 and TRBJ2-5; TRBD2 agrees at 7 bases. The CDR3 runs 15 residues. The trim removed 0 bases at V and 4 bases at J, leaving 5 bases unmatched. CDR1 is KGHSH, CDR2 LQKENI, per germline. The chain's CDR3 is CASSPPRLAGETQYF. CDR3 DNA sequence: TGTGCCAGCTCACCACCGAGACTAGCCGGAGAGACCCAGTACTTC.